The 14 T cell receptor beta chains below were found in one sample sequenced in a study of cytomegalovirus exposure and HLA in healthy donors. PCR involved 60 Vbeta and 13 Jbeta primers. Sequencing used immunoSEQ multiplex PCR; TCRdb keeps in-frame clones, though not all of them. The sample records about 60,000 clones, roughly 86% being singletons. Material: PBMCs. Source of these receptors: a man between 18 and 35 years old in good health and CMV-seronegative.

This chain connects TRBV29-1 to TRBJ2-5, with 13 bases that match TRBD2. With 5 bases clipped from V and 4 bases from J, the junction kept 4 bases outside the gene matches. Germline V gene data show CDR1 as SQVTM and CDR2 as ANQGSEA. The CDR3 totals 14 residues. The CDR3 nucleotides read TGCAGCGTTACTAGCGGGGGGGCAGGAGAGACCCAGTACTTC. It codes for CSVTSGGAGETQYF.

The chain carries TRBV5-6 and TRBJ2-7, with TRBD2 as a possible D gene (7 bases). This CDR3 contains 19 residues. Germline V CDR1 and CDR2: SGHDT, YYEEEE. The V and J ends lost 4 bases and 1 base respectively, with 27 bases between them. CDR3 in amino acids: CASSGRGGGLRGRSYEQYF. CDR3 nucleotide sequence: TGTGCCAGCAGCGGCCGAGGGGGGGGACTCCGGGGTCGATCCTACGAGCAGTACTTC.

This chain connects TRBV2 to TRBJ1-5; the D gene is possibly TRBD1 (6 bases). V was pared by 4 bases and J by 4 bases, with 14 bases between. The CDR3 totals 15 residues. CDR1 and CDR2 from the germline V gene are SNHLY and FYNNEI. The CDR3 protein is CASSVRGATNQPQHF. The CDR3 DNA is TGTGCCAGCAGTGTCCGGGGGGCTACTAATCAGCCCCAGCATTTT.

The sample holds one count of this clone. This rearrangement joins TRBV6-5 to TRBJ2-2, with 7 nucleotides matching TRBD1. V lost 7 bases and J lost 6; bases outside the gene matches: 11. Germline loops: CDR1 MNHEY, CDR2 SVGAGI. The CDR3 covers 15 residues. CDR3 DNA sequence: TGTGCCAGCAAGGGCCAGGGGGTCAGTCCCGGGGAGCTGTTTTTT. It translates to CASKGQGVSPGELFF.

This clone has more than one count but fewer than ten. The chain has TRBV4-1 and TRBJ2-6; 9 bases agree with TRBD1. V lost 4 bases and J lost 0; bases outside the gene matches: 4. Germline V gene lookup returns CDR1 MGHRA and CDR2 YSYEKL. This CDR3 spans 17 amino acids. The CDR3 is CASSRTGEGSGANVLTF. CDR3 sequence (DNA): TGCGCCAGCAGCCGGACAGGGGAAGGCTCTGGGGCCAACGTCCTGACTTTC.

V gene TRBV28 combines with J gene TRBJ2-7, with 12 bases that match TRBD2. The length of the CDR3 is 17 residues. CDR1 MDHEN and CDR2 SYDVKM come from the germline V gene. V lost 0 bases, J lost 7 bases, and 10 bases stayed unmatched. The CDR3 DNA reads as TGTGCCAGCAGTTTATGGAAGCTAGCGGGGGGGCCAGGAGAGCAGTACTTC. Protein product: CASSLWKLAGGPGEQYF.

This chain connects TRBV5-1 to TRBJ1-2; tentatively, D is TRBD1 (5 bases). The V and J ends lost 5 bases and 4 bases respectively, with 21 bases between them. Germline V gene sequence: CDR1 SGHRS, CDR2 YFSETQ. The CDR3 consists of 16 residues. CDR3 DNA sequence: TGCGCCAGCAGTCCTGACTCAGGGCTGAGAGGCTATGGCTACACCTTC. This codes for CASSPDSGLRGYGYTF.

This clone was recorded once. V is TRBV5-1 and J is TRBJ2-5; 10 bases match TRBD2. This CDR3 has 17 residues. Germline CDR1 reads SGHRS; CDR2 reads YFSETQ. J was trimmed by 3 bases and V by 0 bases; bases with no gene match: 8. CDR3 DNA: TGCGCCAGCAGCTTGGTACTAGCGGGGTTGGGGGAAGAGACCCAGTACTTC. Translated, it gives CASSLVLAGLGEETQYF.

The chain links TRBV4-2 to TRBJ1-6; D unclear. V was shortened by 1 base and J by 7 bases, with 11 bases between the two germline ends. In germline, CDR1 is LGHNA, CDR2 YNFKEQ. This CDR3 region has 15 residues. Here the CDR3 reads CASSQAQVGNSPLHF. CDR3 DNA sequence: TGTGCCAGCAGCCAAGCCCAGGTCGGAAATTCACCCCTCCACTTT.

The V call is TRBV5-1, the J call TRBJ2-5; tentative D call: TRBD2 (6 bases). The CDR3 totals 14 residues. The V gene's germline CDR1 is SGHRS and CDR2 YFSETQ. Trimming stripped 4 bases from V and 5 bases from J, with 15 bases between. DNA of the CDR3: TGCGCCAGCAGCCTTAGCGGCCACCGGGAGACCCAGTACTTC. It codes for CASSLSGHRETQYF.

The V and J genes are TRBV11-2 and TRBJ2-5, with 7 bases that match TRBD1. Germline V CDR1 and CDR2: SGHAT, FQNNGV. Germline trimming cut 4 bases from V and 5 bases from J; bases unmatched to any gene: 7. CDR3 size: 14 residues. Here the CDR3 DNA reads TGTGCCAGCAGCTCCATAACAGGGGATGAGACCCAGTACTTC. Translated, it gives CASSSITGDETQYF.

The chain combines TRBV2 with TRBJ1-2; the D gene is possibly TRBD1 (6 bases). The V gene's germline CDR1 is SNHLY and CDR2 FYNNEI. CDR3 length: 12 amino acids. Trimming cost V 8 bases and J 4 bases, with 11 bases left between them. Here the CDR3 DNA reads TGTGCCAGCCACAGGGAGAGCTATGGCTACACCTTC. It is translated as CASHRESYGYTF.

The chain uses TRBV7-9 and TRBJ2-1; the D gene is possibly TRBD2 (7 bases). V shed 9 bases and J shed 3 bases, with 12 bases lying between them. The V gene's germline CDR1 is SEHNR and CDR2 FQNEAQ (reference sequence). The CDR3 consists of 13 residues. The CDR3 bases are TGTGCCAGAGGGGGGGTAAACTACAATGAGCAGTTCTTC. It yields the protein CARGGVNYNEQFF.

The V and J genes are TRBV7-6 and TRBJ2-1; no reliable D call. This CDR3 is built from 13 residues. CDR1 is SGHVS and CDR2 is FNYEAQ in the germline V gene. The germline V and J ends were trimmed by 3 bases and 4 bases, with 7 bases remaining between them. CDR3 region: CASSLAEYNEQFF. The CDR3 DNA sequence: TGTGCCAGCAGCTTGGCAGAATACAATGAGCAGTTCTTC.